Presented here are 2 T cell receptor beta chains from one specimen sequenced in a study of blood T cell repertoires in COVID-19. The table came from immunoSEQ multiplex PCR; TCRdb's copy has only in-frame clones and leaves some out. The sample contains 300,000 to 400,000 clones, roughly 86% of which appear only once. Sequenced sample: peripheral blood. The receptor source for this set is a woman aged 70 to 79 with COVID-19, enrolled during active disease.

J is TRBJ1-2 and V is TRBV29-1; a weak D match, TRBD1 (6 bases). Per the germline V gene, CDR1 is SQVTM and CDR2 is ANQGSEA. V was shortened by 7 bases and J by 1 base, with 13 bases between the two germline ends. The length of the CDR3 is 13 residues. This CDR3 is CSATGQSNYGYTF. The CDR3 nucleotides read TGCAGCGCCACAGGGCAGAGTAACTATGGCTACACCTTC. The full variable domain, its missing parts supplied by reference TRBV29-1 and TRBJ1-2, is SAVISQKPSRDICQRGTSLTIQCQVDSQVTMMFWYRQQPGQSLTLIATANQGSEATYESGFVIDKFPISRPNLTFSTLTVSNMSPEDSSIYLCSATGQSNYGYTFGSGTRLTVV.

This chain joins TRBV19 and TRBJ1-4; 8 bases line up with TRBD1. The CDR3 is made up of 14 amino acids. The germline gives CDR1 LNHDA, CDR2 SQIVND (reference sequence). V lost 5 bases, J lost 7 bases, and 6 bases stayed unmatched. The CDR3 protein is CASSVTGVGEKLFF. Here the CDR3 DNA reads TGTGCCAGTAGTGTGACAGGGGTTGGTGAAAAACTGTTTTTT.